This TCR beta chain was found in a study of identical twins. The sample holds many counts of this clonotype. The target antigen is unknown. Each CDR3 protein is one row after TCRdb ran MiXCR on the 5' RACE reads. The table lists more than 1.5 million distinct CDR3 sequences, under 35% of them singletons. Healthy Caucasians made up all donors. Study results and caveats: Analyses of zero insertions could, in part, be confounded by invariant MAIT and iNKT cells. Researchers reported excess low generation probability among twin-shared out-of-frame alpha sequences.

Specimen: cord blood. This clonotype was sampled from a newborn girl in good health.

The CDR3 sequence: CASSQELAGYNEQFF. The CDR3 DNA reads as TGTGCCAGCAGCCAAGAACTAGCGGGGTACAATGAGCAGTTCTTC. The rearrangement links TRBV4-2 to TRBJ2-1; 10 nucleotides align to TRBD2. Germline V gene data show CDR1 as LGHNA and CDR2 as YNFKEQ. The CDR3 length is 15 residues. Germline trimming cut 0 bases from V and 4 bases from J; bases unmatched to any gene: 0.